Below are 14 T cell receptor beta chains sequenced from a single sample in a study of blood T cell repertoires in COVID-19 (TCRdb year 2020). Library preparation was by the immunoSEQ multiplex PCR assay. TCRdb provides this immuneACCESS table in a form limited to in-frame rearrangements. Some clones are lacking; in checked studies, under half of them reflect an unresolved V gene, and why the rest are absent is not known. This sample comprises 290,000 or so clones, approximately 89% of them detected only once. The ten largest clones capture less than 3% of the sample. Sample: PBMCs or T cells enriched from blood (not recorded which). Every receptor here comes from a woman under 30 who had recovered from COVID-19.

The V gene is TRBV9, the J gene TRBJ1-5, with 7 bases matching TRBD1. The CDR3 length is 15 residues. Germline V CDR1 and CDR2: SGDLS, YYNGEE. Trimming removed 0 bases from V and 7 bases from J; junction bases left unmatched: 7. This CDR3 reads CASSVGTGEGQPQHF. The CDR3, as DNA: TGTGCCAGCAGCGTAGGAACAGGGGAAGGCCAGCCCCAGCATTTT. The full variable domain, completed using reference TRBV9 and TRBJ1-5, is DSGVTQTPKHLITATGQRVTLRCSPRSGDLSVYWYQQSLDQGLQFLIQYYNGEERAKGNILERFSAQQFPDLHSELNLSSLELGDSALYFCASSVGTGEGQPQHFGDGTRLSIL.

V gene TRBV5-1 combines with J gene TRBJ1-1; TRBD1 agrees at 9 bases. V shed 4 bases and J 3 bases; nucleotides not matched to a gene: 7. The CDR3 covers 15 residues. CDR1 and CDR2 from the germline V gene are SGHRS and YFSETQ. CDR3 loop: CASSGKQGAYTEAFF. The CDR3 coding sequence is TGCGCCAGCAGCGGGAAACAGGGGGCATACACTGAAGCTTTCTTT. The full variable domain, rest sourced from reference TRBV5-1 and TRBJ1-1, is KAGVTQTPRYLIKTRGQQVTLSCSPISGHRSVSWYQQTPGQGLQFLFEYFSETQRNKGNFPGRFSGRQFSNSRSEMNVSTLELGDSALYLCASSGKQGAYTEAFFGQGTRLTVV.

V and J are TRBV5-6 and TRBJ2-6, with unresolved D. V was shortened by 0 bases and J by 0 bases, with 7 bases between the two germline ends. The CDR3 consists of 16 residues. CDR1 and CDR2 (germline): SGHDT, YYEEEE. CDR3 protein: CASSLVADSGANVLTF. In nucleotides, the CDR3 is TGTGCCAGCAGCTTGGTGGCGGACTCTGGGGCCAACGTCCTGACTTTC.

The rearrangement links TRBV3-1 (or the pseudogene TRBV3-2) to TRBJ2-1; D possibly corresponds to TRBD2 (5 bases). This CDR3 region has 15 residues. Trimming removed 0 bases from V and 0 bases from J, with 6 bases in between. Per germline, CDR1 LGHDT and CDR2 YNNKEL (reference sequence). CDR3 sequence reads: CASSQDLASYNEQFF. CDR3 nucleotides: TGTGCCAGCAGCCAAGATCTAGCCTCCTACAATGAGCAGTTCTTC.

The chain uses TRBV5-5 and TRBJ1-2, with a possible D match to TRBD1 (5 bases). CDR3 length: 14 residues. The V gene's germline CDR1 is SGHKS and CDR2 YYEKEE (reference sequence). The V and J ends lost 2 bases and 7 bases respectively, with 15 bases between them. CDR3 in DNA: TGTGCCAGCAGCTTTTTTAGAGGGGAGGCTGGCTACACCTTC. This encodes CASSFFRGEAGYTF.

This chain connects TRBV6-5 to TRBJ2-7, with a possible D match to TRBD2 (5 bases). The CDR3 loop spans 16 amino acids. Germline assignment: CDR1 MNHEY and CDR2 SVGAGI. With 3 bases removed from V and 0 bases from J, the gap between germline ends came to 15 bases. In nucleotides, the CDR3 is TGTGCCAGCAGTTATAAGACTACGGGGTTCTCCTACGAGCAGTACTTC. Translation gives CASSYKTTGFSYEQYF.

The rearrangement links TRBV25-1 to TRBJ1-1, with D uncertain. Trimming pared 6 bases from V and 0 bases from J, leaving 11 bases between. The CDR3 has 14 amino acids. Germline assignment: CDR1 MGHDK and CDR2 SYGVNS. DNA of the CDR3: TGTGCCAGCAGGCAGGAAGGCATGAACACTGAAGCTTTCTTT. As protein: CASRQEGMNTEAFF.

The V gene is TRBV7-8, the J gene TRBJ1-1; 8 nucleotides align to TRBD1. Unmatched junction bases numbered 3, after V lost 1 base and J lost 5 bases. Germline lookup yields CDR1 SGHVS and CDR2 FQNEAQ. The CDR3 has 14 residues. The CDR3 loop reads CASSLGTGRTEAFF. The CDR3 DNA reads TGTGCCAGCAGCTTAGGGACAGGGCGGACTGAAGCTTTCTTT.

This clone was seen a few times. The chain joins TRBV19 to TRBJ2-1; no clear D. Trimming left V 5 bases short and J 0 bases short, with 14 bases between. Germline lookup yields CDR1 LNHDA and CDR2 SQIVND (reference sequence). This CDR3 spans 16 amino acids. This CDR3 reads CASSHRRLASYNEQFF. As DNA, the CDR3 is TGTGCCAGTAGTCATAGAAGACTTGCCTCCTACAATGAGCAGTTCTTC. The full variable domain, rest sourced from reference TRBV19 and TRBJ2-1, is DGGITQSPKYLFRKEGQNVTLSCEQNLNHDAMYWYRQDPGQGLRLIYYSQIVNDFQKGDIAEGYSVSREKKESFPLTVTSAQKNPTAFYLCASSHRRLASYNEQFFGPGTRLTVL.

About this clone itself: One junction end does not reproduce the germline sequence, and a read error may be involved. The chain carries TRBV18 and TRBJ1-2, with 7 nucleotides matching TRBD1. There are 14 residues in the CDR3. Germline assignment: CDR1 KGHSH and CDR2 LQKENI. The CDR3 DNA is TGTGCCAGCTCACCATACAGGGGTAACGATGGCTACACCTTC. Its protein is CASSPYRGNDGYTF.

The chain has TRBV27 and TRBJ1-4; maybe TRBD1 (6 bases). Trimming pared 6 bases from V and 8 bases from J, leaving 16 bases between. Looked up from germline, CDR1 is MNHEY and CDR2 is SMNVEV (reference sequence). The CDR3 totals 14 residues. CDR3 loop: CASRGWGGDEKLFF. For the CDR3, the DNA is TGTGCCAGCAGGGGTTGGGGGGGCGACGAAAAACTGTTTTTT.

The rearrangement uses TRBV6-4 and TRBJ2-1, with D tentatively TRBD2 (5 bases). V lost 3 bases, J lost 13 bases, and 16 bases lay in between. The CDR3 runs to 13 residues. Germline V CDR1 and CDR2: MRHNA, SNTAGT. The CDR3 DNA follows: TGTGCCAGCAGTGAGGCTCTTCTAGCCGCCCAGTTCTTC. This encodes CASSEALLAAQFF.

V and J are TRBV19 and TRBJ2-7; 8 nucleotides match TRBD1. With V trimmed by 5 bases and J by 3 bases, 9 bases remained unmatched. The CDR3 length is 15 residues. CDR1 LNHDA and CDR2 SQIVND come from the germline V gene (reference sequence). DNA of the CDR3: TGTGCCAGTAGTCGGGCAGGGGGCCTTGTCTACGAGCAGTACTTC. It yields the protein CASSRAGGLVYEQYF.

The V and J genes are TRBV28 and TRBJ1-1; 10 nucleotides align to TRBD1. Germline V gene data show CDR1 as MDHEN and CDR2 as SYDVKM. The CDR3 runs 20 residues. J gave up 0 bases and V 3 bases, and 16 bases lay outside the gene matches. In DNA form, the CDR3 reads TGTGCCAGCAGTTTCGGGATTCTTCGGGACAGGGGAAAGGTGAACACTGAAGCTTTCTTT. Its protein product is CASSFGILRDRGKVNTEAFF.